A single T cell receptor (beta chain) is shown here with its context. TCRdb's table, derived via immunoSEQ multiplex PCR, lists solely in-frame clones and lacks some. This repertoire shows fewer than 400,000 clones, around nine tenths found once; its top ten account for less than 4%. This CDR3 has 14 residues. V was shortened by 5 bases and J by 7 bases, with 17 bases between the two germline ends. The germline CDR1 and CDR2 sequences are MNHEY and SVGAGI. This entry is derived from a study of blood T cell repertoires in COVID-19. Study in general: Both acute and convalescent COVID-19 samples were obtained from the United States, Italy and Spain.

The participants were between roughly 18 and 90 years old and came from under 25 US areas. This rearrangement joins TRBV6-5 to TRBJ1-2; tentatively, D is TRBD1 (6 bases). The receptor's source is a woman under 40 who had been exposed to COVID-19. The source material was PBMCs or T cells enriched from blood (not recorded which). The CDR3 reads CASSPRGGAPGYTF. As DNA, the CDR3 is TGTGCCAGCAGTCCCCGGGGGGGGGCTCCTGGCTACACCTTC.